The rows below give T cell receptor beta chains drawn from one sample of a study of blood T cell repertoires in COVID-19. The table came from immunoSEQ multiplex PCR; TCRdb's copy has only in-frame clones and leaves some out. The sample lists 55,000 to 85,000 clones; roughly 87% were seen once. The sequenced sample was peripheral blood. The receptors here all came from a woman between 18 and 29 years old with acute or convalescent COVID-19. CDR3s include the opening cysteine and the closing phenylalanine or tryptophan. D genes are given only for firm matches. The size field is filled for only some rows; it gives once, few, many or a size class.

V gene	J gene	CDR3 length	clone size	D gene	CDR3 protein	CDR3 DNA
TRBV21-1	TRBJ2-7	14	-	-	CASFSGGSSYEQYF	TGTGCCAGTTTTAGCGGGGGAAGCTCCTACGAGCAGTACTTC
TRBV6-5	TRBJ2-1	15	-	TRBD2	CAGGIAGGLYNEQFF	TGTGCCGGTGGAATAGCGGGAGGCCTTTACAATGAGCAGTTCTTC
TRBV30	TRBJ1-6	13	-	-	CAWRDSRFSPLHF	TGTGCCTGGAGGGACAGCCGGTTTTCACCCCTCCACTTT
TRBV9	TRBJ2-4	18	-	-	CASRPEPGGGQGINIQYF	TGTGCCAGCCGCCCGGAGCCGGGGGGGGGACAGGGAATAAACATTCAGTACTTC
TRBV5-4	TRBJ2-1	13	once	-	CASSPDWGDEQFF	TGTGCCAGCAGCCCCGACTGGGGGGATGAGCAGTTCTTC
TRBV28	TRBJ1-1	15	-	-	CASRVPGPRGGEAFF	TGTGCCAGCAGAGTCCCAGGGCCGCGCGGTGGTGAAGCTTTCTTT
TRBV6-5	TRBJ1-2	11	-	-	CASSLANGYTF	TGTGCCAGCAGCCTAGCAAATGGCTACACCTTC
TRBV7-8	TRBJ2-7	12	-	-	CASSAGQGEQYF	TGTGCCAGCTCGGCTGGCCAGGGCGAGCAGTACTTC
TRBV2	TRBJ1-4	13	-	-	CASRRVGNEKLFF	TGTGCCAGCAGGAGGGTGGGTAATGAAAAACTGTTTTTT
TRBV11-2	TRBJ2-3	15	-	-	CASSPRQAHTDTQYF	TGTGCCAGCAGCCCCCGACAGGCCCACACAGATACGCAGTATTTT
TRBV5-1	TRBJ2-2	18	-	TRBD2	CASSAGLAGGPNTGELFF	TGCGCCAGCAGTGCTGGACTAGCGGGGGGGCCGAACACCGGGGAGCTGTTTTTT
TRBV7-9	TRBJ1-1	13	-	-	CASSPTAGTEAFF	TGTGCCAGCAGCCCCACAGCGGGGACTGAAGCTTTCTTT
TRBV5-4	TRBJ2-7	13	-	TRBD1	CASSGDRGREQYF	TGTGCCAGCAGCGGGGACAGGGGGCGCGAGCAGTACTTC
TRBV7-9	TRBJ1-2	13	-	-	CASSPREIYGYTF	TGTGCCAGCAGCCCCAGGGAAATTTATGGCTACACCTTC
TRBV13	TRBJ2-5	13	-	-	CASSTRPQETQYF	TGTGCCAGCAGCACGCGGCCCCAAGAGACCCAGTACTTC
TRBV6-5	TRBJ1-1	14	few	-	CASSAGGTNTEAFF	TGTGCCAGCTCCGCGGGGGGTACGAACACTGAAGCTTTCTTT
TRBV10-3	TRBJ1-4	14	-	TRBD1	CATSSGQENEKLFF	TGTGCCACCTCGTCAGGACAGGAAAATGAAAAACTGTTTTTT
TRBV18	TRBJ2-1	14	-	TRBD1	CASSPRTGGNEQFF	TGTGCCAGCTCACCTCGGACAGGGGGCAATGAGCAGTTCTTC
TRBV9	TRBJ2-5	15	-	TRBD1	CASSVGDRDQETQYF	TGTGCCAGCAGCGTAGGGGACAGGGACCAAGAGACCCAGTACTTC
TRBV2	TRBJ2-5	15	-	-	CASKTDRGHQETQYF	TGTGCCAGCAAAACGGATAGGGGTCACCAAGAGACCCAGTACTTC
TRBV3-1/TRBV3-2	TRBJ2-5	17	few	-	CASSRHRGGSHQETQYF	TGTGCCAGCAGCCGCCACAGGGGGGGGTCCCACCAAGAGACCCAGTACTTC
TRBV5-5	TRBJ1-1	14	-	-	CASSFTGFRAEAFF	TGTGCCAGCAGCTTTACAGGTTTTCGCGCTGAAGCTTTCTTT
TRBV2	TRBJ2-3	15	-	-	CASLKVLSGTDTQYF	TGTGCCAGCCTTAAAGTCCTCAGCGGCACAGATACGCAGTATTTT
TRBV20-1	TRBJ1-2	9	-	-	CSAGAGPTF	TGCAGTGCAGGAGCGGGCCCCACCTTC
TRBV30	TRBJ2-3	12	-	-	CAWSVRADTQYF	TGTGCCTGGAGTGTACGGGCAGATACGCAGTATTTT
TRBV9	TRBJ2-2	15	-	TRBD2	CASSRTSGGTGELFF	TGTGCCAGCAGCCGGACTAGCGGGGGAACCGGGGAGCTGTTTTTT
TRBV7-9	TRBJ1-2	15	-	TRBD1	CASSLDGTGGSGYTF	TGTGCCAGCAGCTTAGATGGGACAGGGGGATCCGGCTACACCTTC
TRBV6-6	TRBJ2-7	12	few	TRBD1	CASSPDRVEQYF	TGTGCCAGCAGCCCGGACAGGGTCGAGCAGTACTTC
TRBV3-1/TRBV3-2	TRBJ1-2	14	-	TRBD1	CASAPDRVGYGYTF	TGTGCCAGCGCCCCGGACAGGGTGGGCTATGGCTACACCTTC
TRBV5-5	TRBJ1-5	15	-	-	CASSLGAGADQPQHF	TGTGCCAGCAGCTTGGGGGCAGGGGCCGATCAGCCCCAGCATTTT
TRBV7-9	TRBJ2-1	16	-	-	CASSLARARVYNEQFF	TGTGCCAGCAGCTTAGCGCGGGCCCGCGTGTACAATGAGCAGTTCTTC
TRBV30	TRBJ1-4	14	-	TRBD1	CAWSGGQINEKLFF	TGTGCCTGGAGCGGGGGACAGATAAATGAAAAACTGTTTTTT
TRBV5-1	TRBJ2-5	15	-	TRBD1	CASSRGQGARETQYF	TGCGCCAGCAGCCGTGGACAGGGGGCGAGAGAGACCCAGTACTTC
TRBV5-1	TRBJ1-1	15	-	-	CASSLNPTGNTEAFF	TGCGCCAGCAGCTTGAACCCGACAGGGAACACTGAAGCTTTCTTT
TRBV10-3	TRBJ2-3	14	-	TRBD2	CAIGREGGTDTQYF	TGTGCCATCGGTCGGGAGGGAGGGACAGATACGCAGTATTTT
TRBV6-5	TRBJ1-1	14	-	-	CASSYFRENTEAFF	TGTGCCAGCAGTTACTTTAGAGAGAACACTGAAGCTTTCTTT
TRBV4-1	TRBJ1-2	17	-	TRBD1	CASSHGRQGGSNYGYTF	TGCGCCAGCAGCCACGGCCGACAGGGGGGTTCGAACTATGGCTACACCTTC
TRBV5-8	TRBJ1-2	14	-	-	CASSPPWGSYGYTF	TGTGCCAGCAGCCCCCCCTGGGGCAGCTATGGCTACACCTTC
TRBV28	TRBJ1-1	14	once	TRBD1	CASSRDRALTEAFF	TGTGCCAGCAGCCGCGACAGGGCCCTCACTGAAGCTTTCTTT
TRBV4-2	TRBJ2-5	17	-	TRBD2	CASSQDASGGARETQYF	TGTGCCAGCAGCCAAGATGCTAGCGGGGGGGCAAGGGAGACCCAGTACTTC
TRBV7-9	TRBJ1-1	13	-	-	CASSLVVVAEAFF	TGTGCCAGCAGCTTAGTTGTCGTGGCCGAAGCTTTCTTT
TRBV2	TRBJ1-5	14	-	TRBD1	CASSSETGDQPQHF	TGTGCCAGCAGTTCTGAGACAGGGGATCAGCCCCAGCATTTT
TRBV15	TRBJ2-5	13	-	-	CATSRDQGETQYF	TGTGCCACCAGCAGAGACCAGGGAGAGACCCAGTACTTC
TRBV7-2	TRBJ2-1	17	-	TRBD2	CASSLVYGGRTYNEQFF	TGTGCCAGCAGCTTAGTCTACGGCGGGAGAACCTACAATGAGCAGTTCTTC
TRBV4-1	TRBJ1-3	20	-	-	CASSHPRHSPLFRSGNTIYF	TGCGCCAGCAGCCACCCTAGGCACTCCCCGCTCTTTCGTTCTGGAAACACCATATATTTT
TRBV6-5	TRBJ2-5	14	-	TRBD2	CASRRTSLQETQYF	TGTGCCAGCAGGCGGACTAGTCTCCAAGAGACCCAGTACTTC
TRBV7-9	TRBJ1-1	15	-	TRBD1	CASSRTQGLGGEAFF	TGTGCCAGCAGCCGCACACAGGGGCTGGGTGGTGAAGCTTTCTTT
TRBV27	TRBJ2-1	16	-	TRBD2	CASSLGSSGKYNEQFF	TGTGCCAGCAGTTTAGGATCTAGCGGGAAATACAATGAGCAGTTCTTC